This T cell receptor beta chain was retrieved from a study of shared clonotypes between healthy human individuals. This table comes from immunoSEQ multiplex PCR, and its TCRdb copy is limited to in-frame clones, with some not included. The table has about 600,000 clones, less than 98% seen once. Germline V gene sequence: CDR1 SGHNT, CDR2 YENEEA. Deletions cut 1 base from V and 0 bases from J, with 6 bases between. CDR3 length equals 14 residues. Concerning this clone itself: Its antigen remains unknown.

Study-level findings and limits: In a handful of donors, approximately 5% of naive CD4 clonotypes appeared in common.

The chain uses TRBV11-3 and TRBJ1-1; D unclear. The specimen was naive CD4+ T cells sorted from blood. Subset here: CD45RA+ positively selected. The receptor's source is a woman under 40 in good health. CDR3 protein: CASSLGSMNTEAFF. The CDR3 DNA reads TGTGCCAGCAGCTTAGGATCAATGAACACTGAAGCTTTCTTT.